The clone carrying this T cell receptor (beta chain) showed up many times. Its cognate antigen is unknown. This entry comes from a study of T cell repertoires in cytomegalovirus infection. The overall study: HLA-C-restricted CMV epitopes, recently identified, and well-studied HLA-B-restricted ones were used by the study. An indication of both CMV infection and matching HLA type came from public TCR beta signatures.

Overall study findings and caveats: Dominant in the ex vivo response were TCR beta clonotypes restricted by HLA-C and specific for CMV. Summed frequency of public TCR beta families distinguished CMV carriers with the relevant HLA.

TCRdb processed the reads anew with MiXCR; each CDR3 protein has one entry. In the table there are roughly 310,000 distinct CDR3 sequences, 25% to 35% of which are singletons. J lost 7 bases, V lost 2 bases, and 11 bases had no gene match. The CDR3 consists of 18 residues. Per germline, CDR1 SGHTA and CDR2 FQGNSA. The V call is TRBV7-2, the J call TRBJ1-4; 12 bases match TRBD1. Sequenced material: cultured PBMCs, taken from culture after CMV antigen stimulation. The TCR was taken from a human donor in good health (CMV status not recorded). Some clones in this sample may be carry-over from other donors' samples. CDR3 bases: TGTGCCAGCAGCTTACGAGGGACAGGGGGCGTTGTAGGTGAAAAACTGTTTTTT. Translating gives CASSLRGTGGVVGEKLFF.